The next 29 T cell receptor beta chains were all read from a single sample in a study of CD4 T cells in relation to SARS-CoV-2 and coronaviruses. Unexposed donor CD4+ T cells date from about 2011-2018, before the COVID-19 pandemic. Some clones are missing from TCRdb's copy, which holds only in-frame ones; the method was immunoSEQ multiplex PCR. Of 60,000 to 65,000 clones listed, 94% are singletons. Sequencing was performed on naive CD4+ T cells from PBMCs. Indicated subset: naive CD4+ T cells isolated by negative enrichment. The receptors were gathered from a human donor in good health.

The chain is built from TRBV3-1 (or the pseudogene TRBV3-2) and TRBJ1-4; D is unresolved. The CDR3 length is 14 residues. The germline V gene encodes CDR1 LGHDT and CDR2 YNNKEL (reference sequence). The ends were cut back, 4 bases at V and 3 bases at J, with 9 bases in the middle. The CDR3 DNA reads as TGTGCCAGCAGCCGGGGTAGTGCTAATGAAAAACTGTTTTTT. This gives the protein CASSRGSANEKLFF.

V and J are TRBV6-1 and TRBJ2-7; the match to TRBD1 covers 8 bases. Germline-derived CDR1 and CDR2 are MNHNS and SASEGT. This CDR3 has 16 residues. J lost 5 bases, V lost 0 bases, and 9 bases had no gene match. This CDR3 reads CASSEASWAGGHEQYF. The DNA of the CDR3 is TGTGCCAGCAGTGAAGCGAGTTGGGCAGGGGGCCACGAGCAGTACTTC.

This clone is a singleton in its sample. The chain uses TRBV7-9 and TRBJ2-3; possible D gene TRBD2, 5 bases. This CDR3 is 15 amino acids long. CDR1 and CDR2 (germline): SEHNR, FQNEAQ (reference sequence). The V end lost 7 bases, the J end lost 3 bases, and 17 bases lay between the germline ends. The CDR3 region is CASMFWLAETDTQYF. CDR3 bases: TGTGCCAGCATGTTCTGGCTAGCTGAAACAGATACGCAGTATTTT.

The gene calls are TRBV5-4 and TRBJ2-5, with 7 bases that match TRBD1. This CDR3 contains 14 residues. Trimming took 6 bases from V and 5 from J; bases not matched to a gene: 10. CDR1 SGHNT and CDR2 YYREEE come from the germline V gene (reference sequence). The chain's CDR3 is CASTKPGRGETQYF. CDR3 DNA: TGTGCCAGCACCAAACCCGGCAGGGGGGAGACCCAGTACTTC.

V usage is TRBV9 and J usage is TRBJ2-3; 8 bases are shared with TRBD2. The germline CDR1 and CDR2 sequences are SGDLS and YYNGEE. This CDR3 is 18 amino acids long. The V gene end was trimmed by 0 bases and the J gene end by 0 bases; junction bases not matched to a gene: 9. CDR3 amino acids: CASSVAYLTSASTDTQYF. CDR3 coding DNA: TGTGCCAGCAGCGTAGCCTACCTGACTAGCGCAAGCACAGATACGCAGTATTTT.

The chain links TRBV19 to TRBJ2-6; D might be TRBD1 (7 bases). V lost 6 bases, J lost 0 bases, and 18 bases lay in between. The germline CDR1 and CDR2 sequences are LNHDA and SQIVND (reference sequence). There are 18 residues in the CDR3. The CDR3 sequence is CASRGIPGDSSGANVLTF. The CDR3 nucleotides are TGTGCCAGTAGAGGGATACCGGGGGACAGCTCTGGGGCCAACGTCCTGACTTTC.

The chain employs TRBV6-5 and TRBJ2-7, with D maybe TRBD1 (5 bases). Germline CDR1 reads MNHEY; CDR2 reads SVGAGI. The CDR3 consists of 15 residues. V lost 2 bases and J lost 1, with 12 bases in between. The CDR3 bases are TGTGCCAGCAGTTACCAGGGTGGTCGGTCCTACGAGCAGTACTTC. Translation gives CASSYQGGRSYEQYF.

The rearrangement joins TRBV6-1 to TRBJ2-1, with unresolved D. The CDR3 has 14 residues. The V end lost 3 bases, the J end lost 4 bases, and 10 bases lay between the germline ends. The germline V gene encodes CDR1 MNHNS and CDR2 SASEGT. CDR3 region: CASSENLPYNEQFF. CDR3 nucleotide sequence: TGTGCCAGCAGTGAGAACCTCCCGTACAATGAGCAGTTCTTC.

The genes are TRBV19 and TRBJ2-1; 7 bases are a match to TRBD2. The germline CDR1 and CDR2 sequences are LNHDA and SQIVND (reference sequence). The ends lost 0 bases at V and 8 bases at J; junction bases unmatched: 7. The CDR3 is 15 residues long. In nucleotides, the CDR3 is TGTGCCAGTAGTATAGAACGGACTAGAACGTATGAGCAGTTCTTC. Its translation is CASSIERTRTYEQFF.

DNA of the CDR3: TGCGCCAGCAGTTTTATGGAGGCCACAGATACGCAGTATTTT. It translates to CASSFMEATDTQYF. The chain uses TRBV23-1 and TRBJ2-3, with a weak D call TRBD2 (5 bases). TRBV23-1 qualifies as an ORF whose function is uncertain. The CDR3 sequence is 14 residues long. Trimming removed 5 bases from V and 2 bases from J, with 11 bases in between.

The genes are TRBV30 and TRBJ1-1; D not resolved. In germline, CDR1 is GTSNPN, CDR2 SVGIG (reference sequence). With 4 bases removed from V and 5 bases from J, the gap between germline ends came to 11 bases. CDR3 size: 12 residues. CDR3 bases: TGTGCCTGGACCTCGCTTCCAACTGAAGCTTTCTTT. Protein: CAWTSLPTEAFF.

The chain couples TRBV18 to TRBJ2-1; D is possibly TRBD1 (6 bases). The length of the CDR3 is 16 residues. With 5 bases removed from V and 5 bases from J, the gap between germline ends came to 19 bases. Per germline, CDR1 KGHSH and CDR2 LQKENI. CDR3 in amino acids: CASSTLDRSSNNEQFF. In DNA, the CDR3 is TGTGCCAGCTCAACTCTTGACAGGTCCTCAAACAATGAGCAGTTCTTC.

The chain carries TRBV5-1 and TRBJ2-5; 7 bases map to TRBD1. The CDR3 contains 15 residues. Germline V gene sequence: CDR1 SGHRS, CDR2 YFSETQ. V dropped 4 bases and J dropped 4; count of bases not matched to a gene: 10. The CDR3 DNA follows: TGCGCCAGCAGCCAACAGGGGTCGGGGACAGAGACCCAGTACTTC. Protein sequence: CASSQQGSGTETQYF.

V and J are TRBV4-1 and TRBJ2-1; 12 bases fit TRBD2. The germline V gene encodes CDR1 MGHRA and CDR2 YSYEKL. There are 20 residues in the CDR3. Trimming cost V 0 bases and J 4 bases; bases outside gene matches: 13. The CDR3 is CASSQDLRTSGNLWYNEQFF. In nucleotides, the CDR3 is TGCGCCAGCAGCCAAGATCTTCGGACTAGCGGGAATTTATGGTACAATGAGCAGTTCTTC.

The chain has TRBV28 and TRBJ1-1; a weak D match, TRBD1 (6 bases). Per germline, CDR1 MDHEN and CDR2 SYDVKM. The germline V and J ends were trimmed by 5 bases and 0 bases, with 13 bases remaining between them. The CDR3 is 15 amino acids. CDR3 bases: TGTGCCAGCAGTCTTTTAGGGGGTCTGAACACTGAAGCTTTCTTT. This sequence encodes CASSLLGGLNTEAFF.

The rearrangement links TRBV19 to TRBJ2-1; possibly TRBD1 for D (5 bases). The ends were cut back, 10 bases at V and 5 bases at J, with 15 bases in the middle. The CDR3 length is 13 residues. CDR1 LNHDA and CDR2 SQIVND come from the germline V gene (reference sequence). CDR3 amino acids: CAIRGMSNNEQFF. The CDR3 DNA sequence: TGTGCCATTAGGGGTATGAGTAACAATGAGCAGTTCTTC. Supplemented by reference TRBV19 and TRBJ2-1, the full variable domain reads DGGITQSPKYLFRKEGQNVTLSCEQNLNHDAMYWYRQDPGQGLRLIYYSQIVNDFQKGDIAEGYSVSREKKESFPLTVTSAQKNPTAFYLCAIRGMSNNEQFFGPGTRLTVL.

The rearrangement joins TRBV12-3 or TRBV12-4 to TRBJ1-3; weak D call: TRBD1 (5 bases). V gave up 2 bases and J gave up 5 bases, with 7 bases separating them. This CDR3 is 13 amino acids long. The CDR3 loop reads CASSLRQRNTIYF. DNA for the CDR3: TGTGCCAGCAGTTTACGACAGCGAAACACCATATATTTT.

The chain joins TRBV7-8 to TRBJ2-2; D may be TRBD1 (5 bases). V lost 1 base to trimming and J lost 2 bases, with 11 bases between them. There are 16 residues in the CDR3. Germline CDR1 and CDR2: SGHVS and FQNEAQ. The CDR3 DNA sequence: TGTGCCAGCAGCTTAGACGGACAAGTAAACACCGGGGAGCTGTTTTTT. It encodes CASSLDGQVNTGELFF.

The rearrangement uses TRBV18 and TRBJ2-5, with 11 nucleotides matching TRBD2. With V trimmed by 5 bases and J by 3 bases, 2 bases remained unmatched. From germline, CDR1 is KGHSH and CDR2 LQKENI. The CDR3 has 14 amino acids. CDR3 protein: CASSSTSGKETQYF. CDR3 coding DNA: TGTGCCAGCTCATCGACTAGCGGGAAAGAGACCCAGTACTTC.

The chain has TRBV30 and TRBJ1-5, with D perhaps TRBD1 (6 bases). This CDR3 region has 16 residues. Trimming pared 2 bases from V and 3 bases from J, leaving 17 bases between. Germline values: CDR1 GTSNPN, CDR2 SVGIG (reference sequence). CDR3 nucleotide sequence: TGTGCCTGGAGTCCACGGTGGGGGGCAGACAATCAGCCCCAGCATTTT. Its translation is CAWSPRWGADNQPQHF. The whole variable domain, remainder taken from reference TRBV30 and TRBJ1-5, is SQTIHQWPATLVQPVGSPLSLECTVEGTSNPNLYWYRQAAGRGLQLLFYSVGIGQISSEVPQNLSASRPQDRQFILSSKKLLLSDSGFYLCAWSPRWGADNQPQHFGDGTRLSIL.

The rearrangement uses TRBV18 and TRBJ2-3; a weak D match, TRBD2 (6 bases). The ends were cut back, 2 bases at V and 0 bases at J, with 18 bases in the middle. Germline V gives CDR1 KGHSH, CDR2 LQKENI. The CDR3 sequence is 18 residues long. CDR3 residues: CASSPIIGTAGSTDTQYF. The CDR3 DNA sequence: TGTGCCAGCTCACCAATTATAGGGACGGCGGGAAGCACAGATACGCAGTATTTT.

The chain couples TRBV10-1 to TRBJ1-2; tentative D call: TRBD1 (5 bases). The CDR3 runs to 13 residues. Germline V CDR1 and CDR2: WNHNN, SYGVQD (reference sequence). V was trimmed by 5 bases and J by 5 bases, leaving 12 bases between them. In DNA form, the CDR3 reads TGCGCCAGCAGTCAGACAGAGGCTTATGGCTACACCTTC. Translated, it gives CASSQTEAYGYTF.

The chain couples TRBV27 to TRBJ1-2, with 11 bases identical to TRBD1. CDR1 MNHEY and CDR2 SMNVEV come from the germline V gene (reference sequence). V shed 3 bases, J shed 8 bases, and the junction held 8 bases outside the gene matches. The CDR3 totals 15 residues. The CDR3 here is CASSFFPGQGEGYTF. CDR3 in DNA: TGTGCCAGCAGTTTCTTTCCGGGACAGGGGGAAGGCTACACCTTC.

This clone occurred a few times. This chain connects TRBV5-4 to TRBJ2-2; 7 positions agree with TRBD1. CDR1 SGHNT and CDR2 YYREEE come from the germline V gene (reference sequence). This CDR3 is 13 amino acids long. V lost 4 bases, J lost 8 bases, and 5 bases stayed unmatched. CDR3 amino acids: CASSQGVRGELFF. In DNA, the CDR3 is TGTGCCAGCAGCCAGGGGGTCCGGGGGGAGCTGTTTTTT.

This chain connects TRBV5-8 to TRBJ1-2, with TRBD1 as a possible D gene (6 bases). The V gene's germline CDR1 is SGHTS and CDR2 YDEGEE. With 1 base removed from V and 7 bases from J, the gap between germline ends came to 20 bases. CDR3 size: 16 residues. The CDR3, as DNA: TGTGCCAGCAGCTTGACGGGGGGGGCTGTTAACAGTGGCTACACCTTC. Translated, it gives CASSLTGGAVNSGYTF.

This clone appeared a single time. J is TRBJ1-2 and V is TRBV28; no reliable D call. The ends were cut back, 7 bases at V and 7 bases at J, with 19 bases in the middle. Germline CDR1 reads MDHEN; CDR2 reads SYDVKM. This CDR3 is 14 amino acids long. CDR3 amino acids: CASTSTLISFGYTF. The CDR3 DNA reads as TGTGCCAGCACCTCTACTTTGATATCGTTTGGCTACACCTTC.

V and J are TRBV3-1 (or the pseudogene TRBV3-2) and TRBJ2-3, with 9 bases fitting TRBD2. CDR3 size: 15 residues. Germline trimming cut 5 bases from V and 7 bases from J; bases unmatched to any gene: 10. The germline V gene encodes CDR1 LGHDT and CDR2 YNNKEL (reference sequence). This CDR3 reads CASSTDSGSSYTQYF. DNA of the CDR3: TGTGCCAGCAGCACAGATAGCGGGAGCTCATATACGCAGTATTTT.

The CDR3 DNA follows: TGTGCCAGTAGCAACCGGAACAGGGCCGTTGAAGCTTTCTTT. Its translation: CASSNRNRAVEAFF. The chain carries TRBV19 and TRBJ1-1; possible D gene TRBD1, 6 bases. The V gene lost 6 bases and the J gene lost 7 bases, with 18 bases spanning the gap. The germline V gene has CDR1 LNHDA and CDR2 SQIVND (reference sequence). The CDR3 contains 14 residues. Based on the CDR3 plus reference TRBV19 and TRBJ1-1, the full variable domain is DGGITQSPKYLFRKEGQNVTLSCEQNLNHDAMYWYRQDPGQGLRLIYYSQIVNDFQKGDIAEGYSVSREKKESFPLTVTSAQKNPTAFYLCASSNRNRAVEAFFGQGTRLTVV.

The chain employs TRBV2 and TRBJ1-2, with 7 bases lining up with TRBD1. CDR3 size: 14 residues. The V and J ends lost 3 bases and 3 bases, in that order; junction bases with no gene match: 4. CDR1 and CDR2 from the germline V gene are SNHLY and FYNNEI. In nucleotides, the CDR3 is TGTGCCAGCAGTGACGGACAGGCCTACTATGGCTACACCTTC. Protein product: CASSDGQAYYGYTF. Using reference TRBV2 and TRBJ1-2 for the parts outside the CDR3, the full variable domain is EPEVTQTPSHQVTQMGQEVILRCVPISNHLYFYWYRQILGQKVEFLVSFYNNEISEKSEIFDDQFSVERPDGSNFTLKIRSTKLEDSAMYFCASSDGQAYYGYTFGSGTRLTVV.